The clone carrying this T cell receptor beta chain was seen only a few times. Its antigen is as yet unknown. These data are taken from a study of blood T cells in healthy people across ages. Healthy Caucasian individuals from Russia aged 6 to 90 were enrolled as donors. Peripheral blood samples of 7.5 to 10 milliliters were drawn from each donor. Next came a second PCR, run for roughly 6 to 11 cycles, which used a sample-barcoded 5' primer along with a J-beta primer mix. CDR3-containing paired-end reads numbering at least 2.5 million came from each sample. MiXCR, run by TCRdb on the 5' RACE reads, gives a single entry per CDR3 protein. This sample has 1.2 million to 1.5 million distinct CDR3 sequences, with approximately 59% found just once. The ends were cut back, 4 bases at V and 1 base at J, with 13 bases in the middle. From germline, CDR1 is MGHRA and CDR2 YSYEKL. This CDR3 comprises 15 residues.

Whole-study findings and limits: Measured against age, TCR beta diversity per million T cells decreased in a roughly linear manner.

The specimen was blood. The rearrangement links TRBV4-1 to TRBJ1-2, with D perhaps TRBD1 (5 bases). The receptor was isolated from a man younger than 35 in good health. This CDR3 is CASSPTVGLNYGYTF. The DNA of the CDR3 is TGCGCCAGCAGCCCGACAGTCGGCCTTAACTATGGCTACACCTTC.